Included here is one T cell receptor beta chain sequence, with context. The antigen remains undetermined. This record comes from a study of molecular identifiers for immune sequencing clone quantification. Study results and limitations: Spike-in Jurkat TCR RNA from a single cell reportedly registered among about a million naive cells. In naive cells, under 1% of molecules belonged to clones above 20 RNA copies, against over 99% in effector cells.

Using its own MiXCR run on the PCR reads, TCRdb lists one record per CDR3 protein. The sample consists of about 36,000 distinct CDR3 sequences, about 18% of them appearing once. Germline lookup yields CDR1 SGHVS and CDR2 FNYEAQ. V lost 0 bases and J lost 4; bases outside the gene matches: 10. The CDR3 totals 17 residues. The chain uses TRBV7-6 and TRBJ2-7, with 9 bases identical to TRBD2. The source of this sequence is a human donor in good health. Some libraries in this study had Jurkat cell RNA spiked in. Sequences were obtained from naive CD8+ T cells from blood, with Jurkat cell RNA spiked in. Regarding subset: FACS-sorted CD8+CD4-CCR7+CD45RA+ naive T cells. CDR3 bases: TGTGCCAGCAGCTTAGCGGAGGGGAGACTAGCGGTGTACGAGCAGTACTTC. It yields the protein CASSLAEGRLAVYEQYF.